This is a list of T cell receptor beta chains from one sample in a study of blood T cell repertoires in COVID-19. Method: immunoSEQ multiplex PCR; TCRdb's copy keeps in-frame clones and lacks some. The sample includes about 430,000 clones, about 88% of them seen just once. The sample was PBMCs or T cells enriched from blood (not recorded which). The source is a woman aged 18-29 years who had been exposed to COVID-19. CDR3s leave out the opening cysteine and the closing phenylalanine or tryptophan.

V gene,J gene,CDR3 protein
TRBV2,TRBJ2-7,ASSDLSSGNYEQY
TRBV29-1,TRBJ2-7,SVAPGTASYEQY
TRBV19,TRBJ1-2,ASSTGQGVAGYT
TRBV27,TRBJ1-5,ASSLGQPGQPQH
TRBV15,TRBJ1-5,ATSITGGTPQH
TRBV5-6,TRBJ2-1,ASTPPGGLSSNEQF
TRBV7-6,TRBJ2-1,ASSSPQGFQNEQF
TRBV6-5,TRBJ1-6,ASSYQAAYNSPLH
TRBV11-3,TRBJ2-3,ASSEWAGGLVVTQY
TRBV6-2/TRBV6-3,TRBJ2-7,ASSGSGSGAYEQY
TRBV18,TRBJ2-7,ASSLGTDTYEQY
TRBV28,TRBJ2-1,ASSLGLYNEQF
TRBV5-1,TRBJ1-3,ASSFVGDSGNTIY
TRBV7-2,TRBJ2-5,ASSEKWTGGQETQY
TRBV25-1,TRBJ2-2,ASSPPRAGTPGELF
TRBV19,TRBJ1-3,ASSMVGSGNTIY
TRBV19,TRBJ1-1,ASSIGGQTNTEAF
TRBV2,TRBJ1-1,ASSEDRVNTEAF
TRBV30,TRBJ1-4,ALQGAEKLF
TRBV10-1,TRBJ1-1,ASSGGVTEAF
TRBV24-1,TRBJ2-2,ATSDYGREGRGGELF
TRBV19,TRBJ2-3,ASSPDRGTDTQY
TRBV2,TRBJ2-1,ASTPGQGPYNEQF